This T cell receptor (beta chain) was sequenced for a study of cytomegalovirus exposure and HLA in healthy donors. Vbeta (60) and Jbeta (13) primers were used in the PCR. Profiling relied on immunoSEQ multiplex PCR, and the TCRdb table lists in-frame clones only, not all of them. The table lists about 160,000 clones, 65% to 85% of them singletons, with approximately 6.8% in the top ten. The V gene lost 4 bases and the J gene lost 6 bases, with 15 bases spanning the gap. The CDR3 runs 14 residues. Germline CDR1 is MNHEY and CDR2 is SVGAGI. This clone was picked up one time. The specimen sequenced was PBMCs. The sequence was obtained from a male donor in good health and CMV-seropositive. This sequence joins TRBV6-5 and TRBJ1-1; possible D gene TRBD1, 5 bases. CDR3 sequence: CASSSVLGGAEAFF. The CDR3 coding sequence is TGTGCCAGCAGTTCCGTACTCGGGGGGGCTGAAGCTTTCTTT.